This T cell receptor beta chain was retrieved from a study of T-cell memory formation after mild COVID-19. About the study: The study found TCR clusters largely donor specific.

5'RACE primed from the constant segment yielded TCR alpha and TCR beta cDNA libraries bearing sample barcodes and UMIs. TCRdb itself ran the 5' RACE reads through MiXCR, one entry per CDR3 protein. This table holds about 260,000 distinct CDR3 sequences, around 8% found once. Study conclusions and caveats: CD4+ contracting clones were mainly CM and EM; CD8+ ones, EMRA. Day 15 to 85 contracting clones showed balanced CD4/CD8; later expanders leaned CD4+.

As for this clonotype: Its antigen is undetermined.

This sequence originates from a man between 18 and 29 years old who had mild COVID-19 (a few samples of this study predate the infection). Cell type and time point are not known. Input material: PBMCs or a T cell subset sorted from them (not recorded which).

CDR3 DNA sequence: TGCAGTGCTAGGGGAGGTTCGGCAGGGAGCCTGAACACTGAAGCTTTCTTT. This encodes CSARGGSAGSLNTEAFF. The J gene is TRBJ1-1, the V gene TRBV20-1; a possible D gene is TRBD1 (5 bases). The V end lost 3 bases, the J end lost 0 bases, and 20 bases lay between the germline ends. The CDR3 contains 17 residues. CDR1 is DFQATT and CDR2 is SNEGSKA in the germline V gene (reference sequence).